The T cell receptor beta chain described here comes from a study of CD8 T cells in ankylosing spondylitis. Whole-study results and caveats: Matched ankylosing spondylitis synovial fluid reportedly contained a significantly enriched population of disease-linked clones. Seemingly distinctive of ankylosing spondylitis blood was a TCR beta motif formed by eight highly homologous variants.

Libraries for TCR beta were made by quantitative 5'-RACE with molecular barcodes. TCRdb fed the 5' RACE reads into MiXCR, producing one record per CDR3 protein. The sample carries some 840,000 distinct CDR3 sequences, 10% to 15% recorded once. This clonotype was picked up a small number of times. Its antigen is currently unknown. This CDR3 contains 13 residues. Per the germline V gene, CDR1 is SGHRS and CDR2 is YFSETQ. The junction had 6 bases not matched to a gene; V was cut back by 4 bases and J by 8 bases. The chain uses TRBV5-1 and TRBJ1-2, with 9 nucleotides matching TRBD1. The clonotype originates from a male donor with ankylosing spondylitis. Sequenced material: blood, either unsorted or a sorted T cell fraction (not recorded which). CDR3 DNA: TGCGCCAGCAGCCCCCGGGACAGGGAAGGCTACACCTTC. Translation gives CASSPRDREGYTF. Filled out from reference TRBV5-1 and TRBJ1-2, the complete variable domain reads KAGVTQTPRYLIKTRGQQVTLSCSPISGHRSVSWYQQTPGQGLQFLFEYFSETQRNKGNFPGRFSGRQFSNSRSEMNVSTLELGDSALYLCASSPRDREGYTFGSGTRLTVV.